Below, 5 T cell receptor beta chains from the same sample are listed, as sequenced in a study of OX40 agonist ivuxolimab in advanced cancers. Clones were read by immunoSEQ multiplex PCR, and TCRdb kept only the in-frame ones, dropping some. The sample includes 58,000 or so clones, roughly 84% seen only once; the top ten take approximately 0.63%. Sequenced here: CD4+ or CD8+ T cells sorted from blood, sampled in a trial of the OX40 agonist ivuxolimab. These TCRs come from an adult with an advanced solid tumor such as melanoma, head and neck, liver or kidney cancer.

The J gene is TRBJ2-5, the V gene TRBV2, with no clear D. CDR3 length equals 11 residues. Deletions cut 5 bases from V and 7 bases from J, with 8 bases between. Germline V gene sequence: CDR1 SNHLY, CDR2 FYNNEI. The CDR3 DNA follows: TGTGCCAGCAGTCCGTATCGGACCCAGTACTTC. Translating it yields CASSPYRTQYF.

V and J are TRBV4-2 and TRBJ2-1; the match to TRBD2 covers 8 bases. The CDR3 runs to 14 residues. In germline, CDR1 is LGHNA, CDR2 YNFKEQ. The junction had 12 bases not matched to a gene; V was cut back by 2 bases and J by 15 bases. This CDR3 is CASSQQLSGGSPFF. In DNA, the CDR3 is TGTGCCAGCAGCCAACAACTGAGCGGGGGCAGCCCGTTCTTC.

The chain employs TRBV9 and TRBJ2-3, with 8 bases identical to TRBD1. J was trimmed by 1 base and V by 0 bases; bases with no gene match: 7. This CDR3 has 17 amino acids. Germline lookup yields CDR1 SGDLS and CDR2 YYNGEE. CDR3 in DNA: TGTGCCAGCAGCGTAGAGGACAGGGCTTTCGGCACAGATACGCAGTATTTT. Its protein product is CASSVEDRAFGTDTQYF.

CDR3 sequence reads: CASSDAPGASADEQFF. Here the CDR3 DNA reads TGTGCCAGCAGTGATGCCCCGGGGGCCTCTGCTGATGAGCAGTTCTTC. The gene calls are TRBV25-1 and TRBJ2-1, with D perhaps TRBD1 or TRBD2 (6 bases each). Germline CDR1 and CDR2: MGHDK and SYGVNS. Trimming stripped 3 bases from V and 8 bases from J, with 20 bases between. The CDR3 covers 16 residues.

In DNA, the CDR3 is TGTGCCAGCAGTTACGCCGCCGGCGGGAGGCCAGATACGCAGTATTTT. It translates to CASSYAAGGRPDTQYF. V usage is TRBV6-5 and J usage is TRBJ2-3; TRBD2 aligns across 8 bases. Germline assignment: CDR1 MNHEY and CDR2 SVGAGI. V lost 2 bases, J lost 4 bases, and 8 bases stayed unmatched. This CDR3 has 16 amino acids.